This note documents a single TCR beta chain sequence. Its antigen remains unidentified. This sample was included in a study of OX40 agonist ivuxolimab in advanced cancers. Study details: Ivuxolimab is an agonistic anti-OX40 (CD134) antibody, and patients were treated with it. At approximately 83% male, the cohort had a mean age of around 56 years, ranging from about 20 to 79.

Produced via immunoSEQ multiplex PCR; TCRdb's table is partial and in-frame only. The sample consists of approximately 38,000 clones, roughly 84% of them appearing once. Autoimmune disease history or systemic immunosuppression excluded patients. Study-level points and caveats: Low normalized T-cell clonal expansion also characterized some of the nonresponders.

The sequencing here drew on CD4+ or CD8+ T cells sorted from blood, taken in a trial of the OX40 agonist ivuxolimab. The clonotype comes from an adult with an advanced solid tumor such as melanoma, head and neck, liver or kidney cancer.

CDR3 sequence: CASSIEGWTEQYF. The CDR3, as DNA: TGTGCCAGCAGCATCGAAGGGTGGACCGAGCAGTACTTC. The gene calls are TRBV7-2 and TRBJ2-7; no definite D call. The germline V gene has CDR1 SGHTA and CDR2 FQGNSA. V gave up 5 bases and J gave up 6 bases, with 14 bases separating them. The CDR3 sequence is 13 residues long.